The text below deals with one TCR beta chain. Its antigen remains unknown. This specimen belongs to a study of cytomegalovirus exposure and HLA in healthy donors. Whole-study results and caveats: Common viral pathogens seemed, in a later analysis, to connect with several of the most significant clusters.

The CDR3 extends over 14 amino acids. Looked up from germline, CDR1 is SQVTM and CDR2 is ANQGSEA. J was trimmed by 4 bases and V by 1 base; bases with no gene match: 3. With 60 Vbeta and 13 Jbeta primers, the PCR was carried out. Clones were read by immunoSEQ multiplex PCR, and TCRdb kept only the in-frame ones, dropping some. Here the sample spans some 130,000 clones, 60% to 85% being singletons. Input material: PBMCs. The chain is built from TRBV29-1 and TRBJ2-2, with TRBD1 identical over 7 bases. This sequence was found in a woman in her 40s in good health and CMV-seronegative. CDR3 amino acids: CSVEGRGFTGELFF. For the CDR3, the DNA is TGCAGCGTTGAAGGCAGGGGGTTCACCGGGGAGCTGTTTTTT.